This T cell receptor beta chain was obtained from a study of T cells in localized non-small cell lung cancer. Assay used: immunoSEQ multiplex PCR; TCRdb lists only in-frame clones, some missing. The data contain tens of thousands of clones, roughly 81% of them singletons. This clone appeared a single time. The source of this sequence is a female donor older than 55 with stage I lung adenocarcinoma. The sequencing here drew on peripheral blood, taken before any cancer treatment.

Here the CDR3 DNA reads TGTGCCAGTAGTGACAGGGATCACACTGAAGCTTTCTTT. Amino acids: CASSDRDHTEAFF. The V and J genes are TRBV19 and TRBJ1-1; 7 bases fit TRBD1. V shed 5 bases, J shed 3 bases, and the junction held 3 bases outside the gene matches. From germline, CDR1 is LNHDA and CDR2 SQIVND (reference sequence). The CDR3 is 13 residues long.